This record concerns one T cell receptor (beta chain) sequence. TCRdb's table, derived via immunoSEQ multiplex PCR, lists solely in-frame clones and lacks some. The sample carries nearly 2 million clones, about 95% recorded once. Positive CCR7 selection of CD45RO-negative cells yielded the naive CD8 cells, and terminally differentiated effector memory CD45RA+ cells were excluded. The data stem from a study of shared clonotypes between healthy human individuals. Germline trimming cut 1 base from V and 3 bases from J; bases unmatched to any gene: 8. Germline CDR1 is MNHNS and CDR2 is SASEGT. The CDR3 length is 17 residues.

The clonotype comes from a man younger than 35 in good health. The chain uses TRBV6-1 and TRBJ1-4; TRBD1 matches at 7 bases. Input material: naive CD8+ T cells sorted from blood. The CDR3 here is CASSEEFDRAANEKLFF. In nucleotides, the CDR3 is TGTGCCAGCAGTGAAGAATTTGACAGGGCAGCTAATGAAAAACTGTTTTTT.